The rows below give T cell receptor beta chains drawn from one sample of a study of graft-versus-host responses after intestinal transplantation. Sequenced by immunoSEQ multiplex PCR; TCRdb stores in-frame clones only, minus some. The sample contains roughly 2,500 clones, approximately 92% of which appear only once. The material sequenced was PBMCs, taken less than 20 days after intestinal transplant. The receptor source for this set is a human patient who received an intestinal transplant, so some T cells may come from the graft donor. CDR3s include the opening cysteine and the closing phenylalanine or tryptophan. The order of the fields is clone size, D gene, V gene, J gene, CDR3 protein, CDR3 DNA. The D gene is left open where the match is weak. The size of a clone is reported for some rows only, either as once, few or many, or as a class for expanded clones.

abundance: few
d_gene: TRBD2
v_gene: TRBV27
j_gene: TRBJ2-2
CDR3aa: CASRPGLENTGELFF
CDR3nt: TGTGCCAGCAGGCCGGGACTAGAGAACACCGGGGAGCTGTTTTTT

abundance: -
d_gene: TRBD1
v_gene: TRBV19
j_gene: TRBJ2-1
CDR3aa: CASSMYRGSTYNEQFF
CDR3nt: TGTGCCAGTAGTATGTACAGGGGGAGCACCTACAATGAGCAGTTCTTC

abundance: -
d_gene: TRBD1
v_gene: TRBV12-5
j_gene: TRBJ2-2
CDR3aa: CASGYPGGNTGELFF
CDR3nt: TGTGCTAGTGGTTATCCAGGGGGAAACACCGGGGAGCTGTTTTTT

abundance: -
d_gene: -
v_gene: TRBV5-6
j_gene: TRBJ2-1
CDR3aa: CASSLELALGNEQFF
CDR3nt: TGTGCCAGCAGCTTGGAGCTAGCGCTAGGCAATGAGCAGTTCTTC

abundance: -
d_gene: -
v_gene: TRBV28
j_gene: TRBJ1-2
CDR3aa: CAIPDRDYGYTF
CDR3nt: TGTGCCATCCCGGACAGAGACTATGGCTACACCTTC

abundance: -
d_gene: TRBD1
v_gene: TRBV7-9
j_gene: TRBJ1-2
CDR3aa: CASSLYRDSDPNYGYTF
CDR3nt: TGTGCCAGCAGCTTATACCGGGACAGCGATCCGAACTATGGCTACACCTTC

abundance: -
d_gene: -
v_gene: TRBV7-6
j_gene: TRBJ1-3
CDR3aa: CASSLDPSSGNTIYF
CDR3nt: TGTGCCAGCAGCTTAGACCCCAGCTCTGGAAACACCATATATTTT

abundance: -
d_gene: TRBD2
v_gene: TRBV7-9
j_gene: TRBJ2-2
CDR3aa: CASSWPSGGPYNTGELFF
CDR3nt: TGTGCCAGCAGCTGGCCTAGCGGGGGCCCATATAACACCGGGGAGCTGTTTTTT

abundance: -
d_gene: -
v_gene: TRBV14
j_gene: TRBJ1-2
CDR3aa: CASSQGQHYGYTF
CDR3nt: TGTGCCAGCAGCCAAGGACAGCACTATGGCTACACCTTC

abundance: -
d_gene: TRBD2
v_gene: TRBV29-1
j_gene: TRBJ2-1
CDR3aa: CSVEASGGAVSLFF
CDR3nt: TGCAGCGTTGAGGCTAGCGGGGGGGCCGTTTCTCTGTTCTTC

abundance: -
d_gene: TRBD2
v_gene: TRBV9
j_gene: TRBJ2-3
CDR3aa: CASSVAPGGGTDTQYF
CDR3nt: TGTGCCAGCAGCGTAGCTCCGGGAGGGGGCACAGATACGCAGTATTTT

abundance: -
d_gene: -
v_gene: TRBV5-1
j_gene: TRBJ2-7
CDR3aa: CASSSSYEQYF
CDR3nt: TGCGCCAGCAGCTCATCCTACGAGCAGTACTTC

abundance: -
d_gene: TRBD1
v_gene: TRBV4-3
j_gene: TRBJ1-6
CDR3aa: CASSPDTGTGNSPLHF
CDR3nt: TGCGCCAGCAGCCCGGATACCGGGACAGGGAATTCACCCCTCCACTTT

abundance: few
d_gene: -
v_gene: TRBV29-1
j_gene: TRBJ2-7
CDR3aa: CSVVGGQTYEQYF
CDR3nt: TGCAGCGTTGTTGGTGGCCAAACCTACGAGCAGTACTTC

abundance: -
d_gene: TRBD1
v_gene: TRBV19
j_gene: TRBJ1-2
CDR3aa: CASSIDLRTGDGYTF
CDR3nt: TGTGCCAGTAGTATAGATCTCCGGACAGGGGATGGCTACACCTTC

abundance: -
d_gene: -
v_gene: TRBV5-5
j_gene: TRBJ1-6
CDR3aa: CASSFYDRPNSPLHF
CDR3nt: TGTGCCAGCAGCTTTTACGACAGGCCCAATTCACCCCTCCACTTT